This TCR beta chain is drawn from a study of cytomegalovirus exposure and HLA in healthy donors. With 60 Vbeta and 13 Jbeta primers, the PCR was carried out. Sequencing used immunoSEQ multiplex PCR; TCRdb keeps in-frame clones, though not all of them. The data hold roughly 97,000 clones, with roughly 75% observed a single time. Points from the study as a whole: The listing of roughly 160 TCR beta chains classed them as cytomegalovirus-associated. Researchers reported in a later analysis that common viral pathogens appeared linked to several top clusters. Specificity for CMV antigens was confirmed in vitro for a few of the CMV-associated chains.

Worth noting for this clone: No antigen is known for it.

The germline V and J ends were trimmed by 0 bases and 1 base, with 7 bases remaining between them. The germline CDR1 and CDR2 sequences are MDHEN and SYDVKM. The length of the CDR3 is 16 residues. The chain recombines TRBV28 with TRBJ2-6; D ambiguous. This receptor was identified in a woman aged 35 to 49 in good health and CMV-seronegative. Sequences were obtained from PBMCs. The CDR3 loop is CASSLWSRSGANVLTF. CDR3 nucleotide sequence: TGTGCCAGCAGTTTATGGTCCAGGTCTGGGGCCAACGTCCTGACTTTC.